Below, 15 T cell receptor beta chains from the same sample are listed, as sequenced in a study of blood T cell repertoires in COVID-19. This table comes from immunoSEQ multiplex PCR, and its TCRdb copy is limited to in-frame clones, with some not included. This table has under 200,000 clones, approximately 81% appearing once. Sequenced sample: PBMCs or T cells enriched from blood (not recorded which). The source of these receptors is a man aged 55 to 70 who had recovered from COVID-19.

DNA of the CDR3: TGTGCCAGCAGCCAAGATTTGGTTACAGGGTTTAATATGTTTTTT. It codes for CASSQDLVTGFNMFF. This chain uses TRBV3-1 (or the pseudogene TRBV3-2) with TRBJ1-4; weak D call: TRBD1 (6 bases). Germline loops: CDR1 LGHDT, CDR2 YNNKEL (reference sequence). The CDR3 is made up of 15 amino acids. The ends were cut back, 0 bases at V and 15 bases at J, with 20 bases in the middle.

The chain joins TRBV5-4 to TRBJ1-1; D possibly corresponds to TRBD1 (5 bases). The germline V gene encodes CDR1 SGHNT and CDR2 YYREEE (reference sequence). The CDR3 contains 18 residues. Deletions cut 2 bases from V and 1 base from J, with 21 bases between. The CDR3 nucleotides read TGTGCCAGCAGCTTCGGCCCGCCCGGGCAGGGCGCGAACACTGAAGCTTTCTTT. Residues: CASSFGPPGQGANTEAFF.

J is TRBJ1-3 and V is TRBV11-2; TRBD1 aligns across 9 bases. Germline lookup yields CDR1 SGHAT and CDR2 FQNNGV. The junction had 7 bases not matched to a gene; V was cut back by 4 bases and J by 0 bases. The CDR3 loop spans 17 amino acids. The CDR3 nucleotides read TGTGCCAGCAGCTCTGTCGGGACAGGGAGCTCTGGAAACACCATATATTTT. Translating gives CASSSVGTGSSGNTIYF.

The chain is built from TRBV19 and TRBJ1-1; TRBD1 matches at 7 bases. Germline CDR1 LNHDA, CDR2 SQIVND (reference sequence). This CDR3 is built from 14 residues. V shed 7 bases, J shed 4 bases, and the junction held 9 bases outside the gene matches. CDR3 bases: TGTGCCAGTAAACCCGACAGGGAGGCCACTGAAGCTTTCTTT. Translated, it gives CASKPDREATEAFF.

The chain links TRBV7-9 to TRBJ2-3, with D possibly matching TRBD1 (7 bases). The CDR3 extends over 15 amino acids. Germline V gene sequence: CDR1 SEHNR, CDR2 FQNEAQ (reference sequence). V was pared by 5 bases and J by 7 bases, with 19 bases between. The CDR3 region has the DNA TGTGCCAGCAGCCCAGGGGGGTCGGGACGGTATACGCAGTATTTT. Encoded protein: CASSPGGSGRYTQYF. The variable domain in full, completed from reference TRBV7-9 and TRBJ2-3, reads DTGVSQNPRHKITKRGQNVTFRCDPISEHNRLYWYRQTLGQGPEFLTYFQNEAQLEKSRLLSDRFSAERPKGSFSTLEIQRTEQGDSAMYLCASSPGGSGRYTQYFGPGTRLTVL.

This chain connects TRBV5-1 to TRBJ2-3, with D perhaps matching TRBD2 (5 bases). Trimming left V 6 bases short and J 7 bases short, with 18 bases between. Germline CDR1 SGHRS, CDR2 YFSETQ. The CDR3 covers 14 residues. In DNA form, the CDR3 reads TGCGCCAGCAAACCTCGGACTCTAACGAATACGCAGTATTTT. It codes for CASKPRTLTNTQYF.

The V gene is TRBV7-8, the J gene TRBJ2-5, with TRBD2 as a possible D gene (6 bases). V lost 1 base and J 2 bases, leaving 11 bases between the germline ends. Germline V CDR1 and CDR2: SGHVS, FQNEAQ. CDR3 length: 15 amino acids. CDR3 nucleotides: TGTGCCAGCAGCTTAGAAGGCCGGGGGCAAGAGACCCAGTACTTC. Translation: CASSLEGRGQETQYF.

This clone is a singleton in its sample. V gene TRBV2 combines with J gene TRBJ1-4; no clear D gene. V was shortened by 1 base and J by 5 bases, with 8 bases between the two germline ends. The CDR3 runs to 14 residues. Germline-derived CDR1 and CDR2 are SNHLY and FYNNEI. The CDR3 protein is CASSEEGGNEKLFF. The CDR3 region has the DNA TGTGCCAGCAGTGAAGAGGGCGGGAATGAAAAACTGTTTTTT.

This chain joins TRBV19 and TRBJ2-3, with 12 bases matching TRBD2. The J segment lost 1 base and the V segment lost 5 bases, leaving 10 bases of the junction unmatched. Germline CDR1 reads LNHDA; CDR2 reads SQIVND (reference sequence). The CDR3 runs 18 residues. The CDR3 bases are TGTGCCAGTAGTCCCCGCCTTAGACTAGCGGGGGGCACAGATACGCAGTATTTT. This codes for CASSPRLRLAGGTDTQYF.

This chain uses TRBV19 with TRBJ1-5, with 7 positions matching TRBD1. From germline, CDR1 is LNHDA and CDR2 SQIVND (reference sequence). This CDR3 contains 14 residues. Trimming took 10 bases from V and 1 from J; bases not matched to a gene: 7. The CDR3 spells CATSDRSSNQPQHF. The DNA for the CDR3 is TGTGCCACCTCGGACAGGTCAAGCAATCAGCCCCAGCATTTT. Full variable domain (rest looked up from reference TRBV19 and TRBJ1-5): DGGITQSPKYLFRKEGQNVTLSCEQNLNHDAMYWYRQDPGQGLRLIYYSQIVNDFQKGDIAEGYSVSREKKESFPLTVTSAQKNPTAFYLCATSDRSSNQPQHFGDGTRLSIL.

The chain uses TRBV23-1 and TRBJ1-5, with a possible D match to TRBD1 (6 bases). TRBV23-1 is flagged as an ORF with uncertain function. V was clipped by 2 bases and J by 1 base, with 15 bases between them. The CDR3 has 17 residues. The DNA for the CDR3 is TGCGCCAGCAGTCAAAGAGGGGGACTACCGAGCAATCAGCCCCAGCATTTT. This encodes CASSQRGGLPSNQPQHF.

This chain links TRBV27 with TRBJ2-7; 11 bases match TRBD2. The CDR3 loop spans 13 amino acids. V trimming: 8 bases; J trimming: 5 bases; junction bases outside the gene matches: 5. Germline loops: CDR1 MNHEY, CDR2 SMNVEV (reference sequence). The DNA of the CDR3 is TGTGCCAGCGCCACTAGCGGGAGCAACGAGCAGTACTTC. Protein: CASATSGSNEQYF.

This clone came up once. As DNA, the CDR3 is TGTGCCAGTAGTATAGGCGGCACAGATACGCAGTATTTT. Amino acid sequence: CASSIGGTDTQYF. This sequence joins TRBV19 and TRBJ2-3; D is unclear. V lost 1 base and J lost 1, with 3 bases in between. This CDR3 has 13 residues. From germline, CDR1 is LNHDA and CDR2 SQIVND (reference sequence).

The gene calls are TRBV2 and TRBJ1-2; 7 bases fit TRBD1. This CDR3 spans 12 amino acids. The J segment lost 3 bases and the V segment lost 6 bases, leaving 1 base of the junction unmatched. Germline V lookup: CDR1 SNHLY, CDR2 FYNNEI. The CDR3 reads CASRGQDYGYTF. CDR3 in DNA: TGTGCCAGCAGAGGACAGGACTATGGCTACACCTTC.

This clone came up a few times. This chain uses TRBV3-1 (or the pseudogene TRBV3-2) with TRBJ1-1; perhaps TRBD1 as D (5 bases). Germline V gene lookup returns CDR1 LGHDT and CDR2 YNNKEL (reference sequence). The CDR3 has 14 residues. V dropped 0 bases and J dropped 4 bases, with 9 bases sitting between them. The DNA for the CDR3 is TGTGCCAGCAGCCAAGACAGGGAATCCACTGAAGCTTTCTTT. Its protein product is CASSQDRESTEAFF.